This T cell receptor beta chain was sequenced for a study of technical replicates of blood from several donors. Clones were read by immunoSEQ multiplex PCR, and TCRdb kept only the in-frame ones, dropping some. The sample yields approximately 74,000 clones, roughly 98% seen once. The sequenced material came from T cells isolated from PBMCs. This receptor was identified in a human donor in good health.

The CDR3 coding sequence is TGCGCCAGCAGCTCTTCCTTAGCGGGAGAGCCGGGCAATGAGCAGTTCTTC. Amino acid sequence: CASSSSLAGEPGNEQFF. The chain is built from TRBV5-1 and TRBJ2-1; 9 nucleotides line up with TRBD2. CDR1 is SGHRS and CDR2 is YFSETQ in the germline V gene. This CDR3 has 17 amino acids. V gave up 3 bases and J gave up 6 bases; unmatched junction bases: 13.